This T cell receptor (beta chain) comes out of a study of T-cell reconstitution after alpha-beta-depleted transplantation in children. Trimming removed 0 bases from V and 3 bases from J; junction bases left unmatched: 3. This CDR3 contains 16 residues. Germline loops: CDR1 KGHDR, CDR2 SFDVKD. The authors prepared the TCRbeta library with unique molecular identifiers. TCRdb used MiXCR to reprocess the PCR reads, holding one entry per CDR3 protein. The data hold about 640,000 distinct CDR3 sequences, with around a sixth observed a single time. This chain joins TRBV24-1 and TRBJ2-2; TRBD2 matches at 7 bases. This TCR came from a human donor who donated a stem cell graft to a child with acute myeloid leukemia. Sample: PBMCs from the stem cell graft donor, taken from the stem cell graft. The CDR3 DNA reads as TGTGCCACCAGTGATTTGGGCGGGGGTCACACCGGGGAGCTGTTTTTT. Residues: CATSDLGGGHTGELFF.